This T cell receptor (beta chain) was identified during a study of vaccination and CD4 T cells after COVID-19 (dated 2022 in TCRdb). A note on the overall study: Every convalescent patient had a positive nasal swab PCR test for SARS-CoV-2, with mild disease in under ten patients and severe disease in one. Post-vaccine blood samples were taken a median of about 77 days after the second vaccine dose, with a range of roughly 13 to 250 days. Each participant got two doses of either the Pfizer-BioNTech BNT162b2 vaccine (n=8) or the Moderna mRNA-1273 vaccine (n=2). In roughly 10 COVID-19 convalescent patients and several infection-naive healthy vaccine recipients, the spike-specific CD4+ TCR repertoire before mRNA vaccination was compared with the repertoire after mRNA vaccination. Post-COVID blood samples were collected from convalescent patients a median of around 100 days after diagnosis, with a range of about 35 to 180 days. Six males and four females were included in the convalescent cohort, with two Hispanic individuals, seven Caucasians, two Asians and one multiracial person represented. Control cultures used a CEFX viral epitope pool as positive control, an HIV-1 Nef peptide pool as negative control, or no peptide. Overlapping spike peptide pools from SARS-CoV-2 and from the common cold coronaviruses HCoV-NL63, HCoV-OC43 and HCoV-229E were used as culture stimuli.

CDR1 and CDR2, looked up from the germline V gene, are SGHTA and FQGTGA. The CDR3 contains 15 residues, cysteine and phenylalanine counted. Only the CDR3 DNA stays, 45 bases, in frame from base 1. V sheds 6 bases and J sheds 0 bases, leaving 13 bases between their ends. The paper as a whole reports these results and caveats: The median number of SARS-CoV-2-reactive clonotypes rose from roughly 20 after infection to a few dozen after vaccination, but the change was not significant. Relatively few convalescent patients were included in the study, and early timepoints after natural infection were not analyzed. Of the vaccine-specific clones found in convalescent patients, nearly all (304 of 307) were mono-reactive for SARS-CoV-2 spike instead of being cross-reactive with common cold coronaviruses. Among the post-vaccine SARS-CoV-2-reactive clones in convalescent patients, a median 86.3% showed up only after vaccination, which suggests vaccine-specific priming.

Library preparation used PCR. At the Johns Hopkins FTIC core, DNA from the cultured CD4+ T cells underwent TCR sequencing with the Oncomine TCR Beta short-read assay. Genomic DNA was extracted from the cultured CD4+ T cells with the QIAamp micro DNA kit. Oncomine TCR Beta libraries from cultured CD4+ T cells were pooled using unique dual indexes and sequenced on an Illumina iSeq 100. For the original study's pipeline: Non-productive sequences were filtered out, and CDR3s that did not start with C, did not end with F or W, or were shorter than 7 amino acids were discarded. The MANAFEST web application identified antigen-specific clonotypes by comparing peptide-stimulated wells against reference wells and other culture wells. To be called positive, a clone needed an FDR below 0.05, an odds ratio above 5, and a productive frequency above 0.1% in at least two of three replicate wells. A clonotype was classed as cross-reactive if the clonotype showed significant expansion both in SARS-CoV-2 spike wells and in at least one common cold coronavirus spike condition. Levenshtein distances (stringdist) and unrooted phylogenetic trees (ape) in R version 3.6.1 were used to assess CDR3 homology. In TCRdb, the public reads were trimmed at Q25 with fastp and aligned with MiXCR, with productive beta chains retained. CDR3 protein duplicates are merged, each entry listing the most common genes and DNA. V and J calls and clone size were set by TCRdb, not the authors. The sample records around 15,000 distinct CDR3 sequences, 35% to 50% of which are singletons. The ten largest clonotypes hold 4.5% to 7% of the sample.

The treatment or condition tag for this specimen amounts to: roughly 11-day PBMC culture with coronavirus spike peptide pools or control peptides (ViraFEST assay). The ViraFEST assay, used in the study, expanded antigen-specific T cells with peptide pools and then identified the expanded clonotypes through TCR sequencing. The convalescent patients' positive SARS-CoV-2 PCR tests fell between March and December 2020, which was before the Alpha, Beta and Delta variants emerged in the United States. Each well held 2.2 million or so PBMCs cultured in IMDM containing roughly 5% human AB serum and roughly 10 IU/ml IL-2, with roughly 9.2 ug/ml peptide pools added. Half of the culture medium was replaced with fresh IL-2-containing medium on days 3 and 7. CD4+ T cells were isolated after approximately eleven days of culture through negative selection using the EasySep CD4+ T cell isolation kit. Ficoll-Paque Plus gradient centrifugation was used to isolate PBMCs from whole blood, and the isolated PBMCs were then either used fresh or cryopreserved at -140C. Triplicate wells were generally used for each culture condition.

Worth noting for this clonotype: There is no known antigen for this receptor. Base quality data are lacking; no much larger clone is found one base away.

The input for sequencing was CD4+ T cells from blood, cultured in vitro, taken before SARS-CoV-2 vaccination. The sequence derives from a human donor who had recovered from COVID-19. The rearranged chain carries TRBV7-3 and TRBJ2-3, with the D gene too uncertain to name. At the DNA level, the sequence is TGTGCCAGCAGTTACAGAGGTGTTAGCACAGATACGCAGTATTTT. Protein translation: CASSYRGVSTDTQYF.